These 23 T cell receptor beta chains share one sample of origin, sequenced in a study of T cell responses to AZD1222 COVID-19 vaccine. TCRdb's table, derived via immunoSEQ multiplex PCR, lists solely in-frame clones and lacks some. This sample carries tens of thousands of clones, approximately 90% of them seen once, and the ten largest clones take under 13%. The sequencing used peripheral blood, collected on day 0 of AZD1222 vaccination. All receptors come from an adult in good health.

The chain carries TRBV18 and TRBJ1-2; D uncertain. This CDR3 comprises 16 residues. Trimming shortened V by 1 base and J by 1 base, and 13 bases separated the two germline ends. Germline CDR1 is KGHSH and CDR2 is LQKENI. This chain's CDR3 is CASSPQQQAHNYGYTF. The CDR3 DNA sequence: TGTGCCAGCTCACCACAACAGCAAGCCCATAACTATGGCTACACCTTC.

In its sample, this clone was seen once. V usage is TRBV18 and J usage is TRBJ1-1; a possible D gene is TRBD1 (5 bases). CDR3 size: 15 residues. Trimming took 6 bases from V and 7 from J, leaving 21 bases between them. Germline CDR1 is KGHSH and CDR2 is LQKENI. CDR3 sequence (DNA): TGTGCCAGCTCTCCTTCATACCAGGGTGGCTATGAAGCTTTCTTT. It yields the protein CASSPSYQGGYEAFF.

V usage is TRBV6-5 and J usage is TRBJ1-1; 7 bases are shared with TRBD1. The CDR3 totals 13 residues. CDR1 MNHEY and CDR2 SVGAGI come from the germline V gene. Losses at the gene ends were 6 bases for V and 4 bases for J; bases not matched to a gene: 5. The CDR3 loop reads CASRPQGFTEAFF. The CDR3 DNA is TGTGCCAGCAGACCACAGGGGTTCACTGAAGCTTTCTTT.

CDR3 region: CASSLGGGNKDTQYF. CDR3 in DNA: TGCGCCAGCAGCTTGGGAGGCGGGAACAAAGATACGCAGTATTTT. This chain uses TRBV5-1 with TRBJ2-3, with a possible D match to TRBD2 (6 bases). The CDR3 covers 15 residues. V shed 0 bases and J shed 5 bases, with 13 bases lying between them. CDR1 SGHRS and CDR2 YFSETQ come from the germline V gene.

V gene TRBV12-3 or TRBV12-4 combines with J gene TRBJ1-1, with a possible D match to TRBD1 (5 bases). V gave up 11 bases and J gave up 5 bases, with 18 bases separating them. CDR3 size: 13 residues. CDR3 residues: CAATLGVGTEAFF. The DNA for the CDR3 is TGTGCCGCCACCTTGGGGGTCGGGACTGAAGCTTTCTTT.

V is TRBV7-9 and J is TRBJ1-2; weak D call: TRBD1 (6 bases). Germline V gene data show CDR1 as SEHNR and CDR2 as FQNEAQ (reference sequence). The V and J ends lost 1 base and 14 bases respectively, with 14 bases between them. The CDR3 is made up of 12 amino acids. The CDR3 reads CASSLVTGAKTF. As DNA, the CDR3 is TGTGCCAGCAGCTTAGTGACGGGGGCTAAGACCTTC.

This chain joins TRBV7-9 and TRBJ2-3, with 10 positions matching TRBD2. The CDR3 runs 16 residues. Germline values: CDR1 SEHNR, CDR2 FQNEAQ (reference sequence). The V and J ends lost 6 bases and 6 bases, in that order; junction bases with no gene match: 12. In DNA, the CDR3 is TGTGCCAGCAGTCGTCTAGCGGGAGCACAATCCGATACGCAGTATTTT. This codes for CASSRLAGAQSDTQYF.

The chain links TRBV5-1 to TRBJ2-5, with D hard to call. Germline V gene sequence: CDR1 SGHRS, CDR2 YFSETQ. The CDR3 runs 14 residues. The V end lost 5 bases, the J end lost 0 bases, and 11 bases lay between the germline ends. CDR3 residues: CASREDPNQETQYF. The CDR3 nucleotides are TGCGCCAGCAGGGAAGACCCAAACCAAGAGACCCAGTACTTC.

The genes are TRBV9 and TRBJ1-4; D may be TRBD1 (5 bases). The CDR3 runs 14 residues. The V end lost 4 bases, the J end lost 7 bases, and 14 bases lay between the germline ends. In germline, CDR1 is SGDLS, CDR2 YYNGEE. The CDR3 region is CASSQGTAGEKLFF. The CDR3 bases are TGTGCCAGCAGCCAAGGGACCGCCGGTGAAAAACTGTTTTTT.

J is TRBJ1-2 and V is TRBV3-1 (or the pseudogene TRBV3-2); D call uncertain. The V end lost 6 bases, the J end lost 3 bases, and 11 bases lay between the germline ends. The CDR3 extends over 13 amino acids. Germline V gene data show CDR1 as LGHDT and CDR2 as YNNKEL (reference sequence). The DNA for the CDR3 is TGTGCCAGCAGATTAGACGGGGACTATGGCTACACCTTC. Translated, it gives CASRLDGDYGYTF.

CDR3 in amino acids: CASRDTSSYTQYF. The CDR3 DNA reads TGTGCCAGCAGAGACACTAGTAGCTATACGCAGTATTTT. The rearrangement joins TRBV2 to TRBJ2-3; maybe TRBD2 (5 bases). CDR3 length: 13 residues. CDR1 and CDR2 from the germline V gene are SNHLY and FYNNEI. Trimming cost V 6 bases and J 7 bases, with 14 bases left between them.

This sequence joins TRBV6-5 and TRBJ1-6, with TRBD1 matching over 10 bases. V was clipped by 6 bases and J by 12 bases; unmatched bases: 8. This CDR3 is built from 14 residues. CDR1 and CDR2 (germline): MNHEY, SVGAGI. The CDR3 region is CASRTGTGALPLHF. The CDR3 DNA reads TGTGCCAGCAGAACCGGGACAGGGGCCCTACCCCTCCACTTT.

The V and J genes are TRBV18 and TRBJ2-7; 9 nucleotides align to TRBD1. Unmatched junction bases numbered 11, after V lost 5 bases and J lost 6 bases. Germline-derived CDR1 and CDR2 are KGHSH and LQKENI. The CDR3 consists of 15 residues. CDR3 loop: CASSATGTGFFEQYV. The CDR3 nucleotides are TGTGCCAGCTCAGCCACCGGGACAGGGTTTTTCGAGCAGTACGTC.

The genes are TRBV4-1 and TRBJ2-5; D is ambiguous. The CDR3 sequence is 13 residues long. With 2 bases removed from V and 5 bases from J, the gap between germline ends came to 9 bases. The germline V gene encodes CDR1 MGHRA and CDR2 YSYEKL. CDR3 DNA: TGCGCCAGCAGCCAAAACCCCCTGGAGACCCAGTACTTC. Amino acids: CASSQNPLETQYF.

The chain carries TRBV6-5 and TRBJ2-7, with TRBD2 identical over 11 bases. CDR3 length: 14 amino acids. Trimming at V came to 6 bases and at J to 2 bases, leaving 3 bases not matched to a gene. Looked up from germline, CDR1 is MNHEY and CDR2 is SVGAGI. The CDR3 DNA sequence: TGTGCCAGCAGGACTAGCGGGGTCCCCTACGAGCAGTACGTC. Encoded protein: CASRTSGVPYEQYV.

This chain joins TRBV2 and TRBJ1-5, with 7 bases aligning to TRBD1. J lost 5 bases, V lost 6 bases, and 7 bases had no gene match. Germline V gene data show CDR1 as SNHLY and CDR2 as FYNNEI. The CDR3 is made up of 14 amino acids. The CDR3, as DNA: TGTGCCAGCAGCTCGACAGGGAGGCATCAGCCCCAGCATTTT. This gives the protein CASSSTGRHQPQHF. Based on the CDR3 plus reference TRBV2 and TRBJ1-5, the full variable domain is EPEVTQTPSHQVTQMGQEVILRCVPISNHLYFYWYRQILGQKVEFLVSFYNNEISEKSEIFDDQFSVERPDGSNFTLKIRSTKLEDSAMYFCASSSTGRHQPQHFGDGTRLSIL.

The CDR3 loop reads CSHLANLNTEAFF. CDR3 bases: TGCAGCCACCTCGCCAACCTGAACACTGAAGCTTTCTTT. The rearrangement joins TRBV29-1 to TRBJ1-1, with D hard to call. The V and J ends lost 8 bases and 0 bases respectively, with 13 bases between them. CDR1 and CDR2 (germline): SQVTM, ANQGSEA. There are 13 residues in the CDR3.

The rearrangement uses TRBV10-3 and TRBJ2-7; maybe TRBD1 (6 bases). The germline CDR1 and CDR2 sequences are ENHRY and SYGVKD. V shed 5 bases and J shed 0 bases, with 14 bases lying between them. This CDR3 is built from 15 residues. The CDR3 loop reads CAISKGDGDSYEQYV. The CDR3 DNA reads as TGTGCCATCAGTAAGGGGGACGGAGACTCCTACGAGCAGTACGTC.

The CDR3 reads CASSLGTAVSSYNSPLHF. The CDR3, as DNA: TGTGCCAGCAGCTTAGGGACGGCCGTCAGCTCCTATAATTCACCCCTCCACTTT. This sequence joins TRBV7-8 and TRBJ1-6; D unclear. CDR1 is SGHVS, CDR2 FQNEAQ, per germline. V lost 1 base to trimming and J lost 0 bases, with 13 bases between them. This CDR3 contains 18 residues.

This chain connects TRBV9 to TRBJ1-1; TRBD1 might be the D (6 bases). Germline CDR1 SGDLS, CDR2 YYNGEE. This CDR3 comprises 15 residues. V lost 4 bases and J lost 5, with 18 bases in between. The CDR3 DNA follows: TGTGCCAGCAGCCCCCCCGGGGGCGCAGGGACTGAAGCTTTCTTT. Protein product: CASSPPGGAGTEAFF. The full variable domain, in which reference TRBV9 and TRBJ1-1 provide the parts outside the CDR3, is DSGVTQTPKHLITATGQRVTLRCSPRSGDLSVYWYQQSLDQGLQFLIQYYNGEERAKGNILERFSAQQFPDLHSELNLSSLELGDSALYFCASSPPGGAGTEAFFGQGTRLTVV.

This clone was observed a few times. The chain couples TRBV10-3 to TRBJ2-7, with 10 nucleotides matching TRBD2. The J segment lost 2 bases and the V segment lost 4 bases, leaving 11 bases of the junction unmatched. CDR1 and CDR2 from the germline V gene are ENHRY and SYGVKD. CDR3 length: 17 residues. CDR3 loop: CAISASRTSGSAYEQYV. The DNA of the CDR3 is TGTGCCATCAGTGCCTCCCGGACTAGCGGATCAGCCTACGAGCAGTACGTC.

The V call is TRBV9, the J call TRBJ2-1; 12 nucleotides agree with TRBD2. CDR3 size: 16 residues. V lost 4 bases to trimming and J lost 7 bases; unmatched junction nucleotides: 9. Germline-derived CDR1 and CDR2 are SGDLS and YYNGEE. The CDR3 region has the DNA TGTGCCAGCAGCTTAGACCCCGGGACTAGCGGGAATGAGCAGTTCTTC. This translates into CASSLDPGTSGNEQFF. Supplemented by reference TRBV9 and TRBJ2-1, the full variable domain reads DSGVTQTPKHLITATGQRVTLRCSPRSGDLSVYWYQQSLDQGLQFLIQYYNGEERAKGNILERFSAQQFPDLHSELNLSSLELGDSALYFCASSLDPGTSGNEQFFGPGTRLTVL.

The chain carries TRBV5-8 and TRBJ2-2; D gene uncertain. Germline CDR1 and CDR2: SGHTS and YDEGEE. Trimming took off 0 bases at V and 5 bases at J, with 11 bases between the two ends. The CDR3 length is 15 residues. In DNA form, the CDR3 reads TGTGCCAGCAGCTTGGTCGGACCTATTACCGGGGAGCTGTTTTTT. The encoded protein is CASSLVGPITGELFF. The whole variable domain, remainder taken from reference TRBV5-8 and TRBJ2-2, is EAGVTQSPTHLIKTRGQQATLRCSPISGHTSVYWYQQALGLGLQFLLWYDEGEERNRGNFPPRFSGRQFPNYSSELNVNALELEDSALYLCASSLVGPITGELFFGEGSRLTVL.